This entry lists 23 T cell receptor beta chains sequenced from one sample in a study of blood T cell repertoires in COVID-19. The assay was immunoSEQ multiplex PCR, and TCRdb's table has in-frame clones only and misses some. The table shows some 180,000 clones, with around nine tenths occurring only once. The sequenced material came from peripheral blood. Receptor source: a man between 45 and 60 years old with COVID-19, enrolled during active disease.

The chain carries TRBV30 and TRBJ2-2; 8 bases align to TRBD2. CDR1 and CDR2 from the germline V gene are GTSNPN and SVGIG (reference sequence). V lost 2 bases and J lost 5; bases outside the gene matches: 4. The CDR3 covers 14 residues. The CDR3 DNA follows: TGTGCCTGGAGTACACTAGCGGAGACCGGGGAGCTGTTTTTT. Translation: CAWSTLAETGELFF.

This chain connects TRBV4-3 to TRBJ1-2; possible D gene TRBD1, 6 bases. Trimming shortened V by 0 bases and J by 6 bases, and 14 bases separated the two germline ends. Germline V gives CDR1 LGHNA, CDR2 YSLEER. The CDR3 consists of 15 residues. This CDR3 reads CASSQEGGRLDGYTF. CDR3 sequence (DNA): TGCGCCAGCAGCCAAGAGGGGGGGCGGTTGGATGGCTACACCTTC.

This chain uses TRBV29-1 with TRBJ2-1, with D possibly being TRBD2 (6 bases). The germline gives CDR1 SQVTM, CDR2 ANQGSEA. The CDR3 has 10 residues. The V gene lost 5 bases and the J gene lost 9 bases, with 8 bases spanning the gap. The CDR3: CSVTSSEQFF. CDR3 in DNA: TGCAGCGTTACTAGCTCTGAGCAGTTCTTC.

Here the CDR3 reads CATSGGGLLDTQYF. The CDR3, as DNA: TGTGCCACCAGCGGAGGGGGACTGCTAGATACGCAGTATTTT. The rearrangement links TRBV15 to TRBJ2-3; TRBD1 or TRBD2 may be the D gene (6 bases each). The CDR3 contains 14 residues. Trimming shortened V by 5 bases and J by 5 bases, and 14 bases separated the two germline ends. CDR1 LNHNV and CDR2 YYDKDF come from the germline V gene (reference sequence).

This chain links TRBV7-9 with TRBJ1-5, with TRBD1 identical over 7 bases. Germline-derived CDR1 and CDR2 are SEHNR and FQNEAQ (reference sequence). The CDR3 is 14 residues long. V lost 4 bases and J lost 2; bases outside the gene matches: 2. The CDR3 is CASSYGQGNQPQHF. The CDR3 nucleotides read TGTGCCAGCAGCTATGGACAGGGCAATCAGCCCCAGCATTTT. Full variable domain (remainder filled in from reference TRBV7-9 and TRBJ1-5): DTGVSQNPRHKITKRGQNVTFRCDPISEHNRLYWYRQTLGQGPEFLTYFQNEAQLEKSRLLSDRFSAERPKGSFSTLEIQRTEQGDSAMYLCASSYGQGNQPQHFGDGTRLSIL.

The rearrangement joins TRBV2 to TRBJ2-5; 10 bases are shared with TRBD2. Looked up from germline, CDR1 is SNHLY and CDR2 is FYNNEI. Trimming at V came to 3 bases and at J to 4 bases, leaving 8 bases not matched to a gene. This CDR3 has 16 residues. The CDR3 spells CASSDPSGRVGETQYF. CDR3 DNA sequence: TGTGCCAGCAGTGATCCTAGCGGGAGAGTTGGAGAGACCCAGTACTTC.

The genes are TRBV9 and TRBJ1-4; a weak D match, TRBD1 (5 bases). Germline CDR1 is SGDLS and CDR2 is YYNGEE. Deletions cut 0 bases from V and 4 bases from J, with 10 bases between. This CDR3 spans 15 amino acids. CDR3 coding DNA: TGTGCCAGCAGCGTAGCTACAGGCAATAATGAAAAACTGTTTTTT. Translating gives CASSVATGNNEKLFF.

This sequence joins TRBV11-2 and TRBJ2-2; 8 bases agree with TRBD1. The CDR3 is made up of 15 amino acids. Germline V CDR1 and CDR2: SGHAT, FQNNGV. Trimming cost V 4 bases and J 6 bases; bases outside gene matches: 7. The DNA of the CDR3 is TGTGCCAGCAGCTCCCGGACAGGGAGCCCCGGGGAGCTGTTTTTT. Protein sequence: CASSSRTGSPGELFF.

CDR3 residues: CASSPEETQYF. In nucleotides, the CDR3 is TGTGCCAGCAGTCCCGAAGAGACCCAGTACTTC. The V gene is TRBV6-5, the J gene TRBJ2-5; no definite D call. Looked up from germline, CDR1 is MNHEY and CDR2 is SVGAGI. The CDR3 runs to 11 residues. Trimming cost V 5 bases and J 3 bases, with 4 bases left between them.

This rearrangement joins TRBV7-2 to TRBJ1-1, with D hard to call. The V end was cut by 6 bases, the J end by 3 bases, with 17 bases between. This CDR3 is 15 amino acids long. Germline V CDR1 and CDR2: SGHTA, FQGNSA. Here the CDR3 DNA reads TGTGCCAGCAGACACGCTGGAGTGCTCGACACTGAAGCTTTCTTT. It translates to CASRHAGVLDTEAFF. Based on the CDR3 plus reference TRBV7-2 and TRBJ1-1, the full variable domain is GAGVSQSPSNKVTEKGKDVELRCDPISGHTALYWYRQSLGQGLEFLIYFQGNSAPDKSGLPSDRFSAERTGGSVSTLTIQRTQQEDSAVYLCASRHAGVLDTEAFFGQGTRLTVV.

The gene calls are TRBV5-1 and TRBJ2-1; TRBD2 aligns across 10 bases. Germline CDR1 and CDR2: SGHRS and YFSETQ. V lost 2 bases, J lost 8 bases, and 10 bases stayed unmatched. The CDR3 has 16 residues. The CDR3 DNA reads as TGCGCCAGCAGCTTAGCTAGCGGGGGCACCTGGGATGAGCAGTTCTTC. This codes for CASSLASGGTWDEQFF. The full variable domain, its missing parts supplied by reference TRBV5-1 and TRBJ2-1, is KAGVTQTPRYLIKTRGQQVTLSCSPISGHRSVSWYQQTPGQGLQFLFEYFSETQRNKGNFPGRFSGRQFSNSRSEMNVSTLELGDSALYLCASSLASGGTWDEQFFGPGTRLTVL.

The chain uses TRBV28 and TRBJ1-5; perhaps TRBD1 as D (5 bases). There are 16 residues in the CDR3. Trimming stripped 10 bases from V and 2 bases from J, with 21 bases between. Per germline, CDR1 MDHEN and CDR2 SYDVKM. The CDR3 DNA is TGTGCCACCCTCGGGGCAGGCGGGAGGGGCAATCAGCCCCAGCATTTT. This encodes CATLGAGGRGNQPQHF.

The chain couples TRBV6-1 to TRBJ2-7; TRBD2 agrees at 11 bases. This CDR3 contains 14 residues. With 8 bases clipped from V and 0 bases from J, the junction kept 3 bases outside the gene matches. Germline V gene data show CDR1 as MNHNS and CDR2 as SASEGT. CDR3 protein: CASCGTSGSYEQYF. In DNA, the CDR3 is TGTGCCAGCTGCGGGACTAGCGGCTCCTACGAGCAGTACTTC.

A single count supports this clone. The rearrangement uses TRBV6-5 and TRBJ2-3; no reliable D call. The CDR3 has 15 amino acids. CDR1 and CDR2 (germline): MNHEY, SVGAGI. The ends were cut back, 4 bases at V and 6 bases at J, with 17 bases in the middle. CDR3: CASSFSTYPEDTQYF. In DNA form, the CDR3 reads TGTGCCAGCAGTTTCTCAACGTACCCCGAGGATACGCAGTATTTT.

The CDR3 protein is CASTQQGVRYEQYF. The CDR3 DNA reads as TGTGCCAGCACCCAACAGGGGGTGAGATACGAGCAGTACTTC. The rearrangement links TRBV5-6 to TRBJ2-7; TRBD1 matches at 8 bases. This CDR3 is 14 amino acids long. V shed 6 bases, J shed 4 bases, and the junction held 9 bases outside the gene matches. Germline CDR1 reads SGHDT; CDR2 reads YYEEEE.

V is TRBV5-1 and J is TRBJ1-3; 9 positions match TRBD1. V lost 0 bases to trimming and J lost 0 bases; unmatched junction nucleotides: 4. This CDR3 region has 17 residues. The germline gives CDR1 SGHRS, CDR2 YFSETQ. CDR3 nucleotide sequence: TGCGCCAGCAGCTTGGGGGGACAGGGCCACTCTGGAAACACCATATATTTT. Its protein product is CASSLGGQGHSGNTIYF. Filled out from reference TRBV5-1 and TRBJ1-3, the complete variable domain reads KAGVTQTPRYLIKTRGQQVTLSCSPISGHRSVSWYQQTPGQGLQFLFEYFSETQRNKGNFPGRFSGRQFSNSRSEMNVSTLELGDSALYLCASSLGGQGHSGNTIYFGEGSWLTVV.

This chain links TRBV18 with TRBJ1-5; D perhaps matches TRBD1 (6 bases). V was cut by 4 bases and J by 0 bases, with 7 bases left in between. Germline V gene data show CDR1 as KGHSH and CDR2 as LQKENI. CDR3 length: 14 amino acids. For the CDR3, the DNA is TGTGCCAGCTCACAGGACAGTAGCAATCAGCCCCAGCATTTT. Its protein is CASSQDSSNQPQHF.

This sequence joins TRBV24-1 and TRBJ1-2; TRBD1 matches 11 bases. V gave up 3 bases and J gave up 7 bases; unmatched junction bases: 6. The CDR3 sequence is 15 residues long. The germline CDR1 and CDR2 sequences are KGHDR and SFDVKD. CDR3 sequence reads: CATSDAGQGAPGYTF. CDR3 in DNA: TGTGCCACCAGTGATGCAGGACAGGGGGCGCCTGGCTACACCTTC.

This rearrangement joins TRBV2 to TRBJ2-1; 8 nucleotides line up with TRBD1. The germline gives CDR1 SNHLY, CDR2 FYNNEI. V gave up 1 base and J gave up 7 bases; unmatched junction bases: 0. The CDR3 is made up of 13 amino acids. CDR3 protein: CASSEGTGNEQFF. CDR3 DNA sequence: TGTGCCAGCAGTGAAGGGACAGGGAATGAGCAGTTCTTC.

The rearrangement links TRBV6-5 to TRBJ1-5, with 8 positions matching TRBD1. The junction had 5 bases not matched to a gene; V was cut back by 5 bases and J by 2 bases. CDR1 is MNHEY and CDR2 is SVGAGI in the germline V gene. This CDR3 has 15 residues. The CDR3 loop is CASSQGAGGNQPQHF. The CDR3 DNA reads TGTGCCAGCAGTCAGGGGGCGGGAGGCAATCAGCCCCAGCATTTT.

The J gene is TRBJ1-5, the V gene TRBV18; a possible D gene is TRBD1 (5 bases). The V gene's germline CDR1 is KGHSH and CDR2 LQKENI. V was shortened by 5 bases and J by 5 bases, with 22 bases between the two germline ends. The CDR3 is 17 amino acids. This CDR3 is CASSKSSVAGIDQPQHF. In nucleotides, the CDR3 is TGTGCCAGCTCAAAAAGCTCGGTGGCAGGGATCGATCAGCCCCAGCATTTT. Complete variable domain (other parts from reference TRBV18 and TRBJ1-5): NAGVMQNPRHLVRRRGQEARLRCSPMKGHSHVYWYRQLPEEGLKFMVYLQKENIIDESGMPKERFSAEFPKEGPSILRIQQVVRGDSAAYFCASSKSSVAGIDQPQHFGDGTRLSIL.

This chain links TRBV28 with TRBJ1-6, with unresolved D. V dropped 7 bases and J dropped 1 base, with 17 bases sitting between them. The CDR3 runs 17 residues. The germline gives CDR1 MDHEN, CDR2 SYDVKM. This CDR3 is CASTSGSAFSYNSPLHF. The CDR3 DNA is TGTGCCAGCACCTCCGGGTCCGCATTTTCCTATAATTCACCCCTCCACTTT.

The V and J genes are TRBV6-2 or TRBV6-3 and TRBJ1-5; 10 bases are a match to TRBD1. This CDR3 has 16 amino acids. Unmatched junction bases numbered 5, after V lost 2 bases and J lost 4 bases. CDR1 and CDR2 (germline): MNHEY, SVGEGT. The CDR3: CASSYVGGQGNQPQHF. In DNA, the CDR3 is TGTGCCAGCAGTTACGTGGGGGGACAGGGGAATCAGCCCCAGCATTTT.